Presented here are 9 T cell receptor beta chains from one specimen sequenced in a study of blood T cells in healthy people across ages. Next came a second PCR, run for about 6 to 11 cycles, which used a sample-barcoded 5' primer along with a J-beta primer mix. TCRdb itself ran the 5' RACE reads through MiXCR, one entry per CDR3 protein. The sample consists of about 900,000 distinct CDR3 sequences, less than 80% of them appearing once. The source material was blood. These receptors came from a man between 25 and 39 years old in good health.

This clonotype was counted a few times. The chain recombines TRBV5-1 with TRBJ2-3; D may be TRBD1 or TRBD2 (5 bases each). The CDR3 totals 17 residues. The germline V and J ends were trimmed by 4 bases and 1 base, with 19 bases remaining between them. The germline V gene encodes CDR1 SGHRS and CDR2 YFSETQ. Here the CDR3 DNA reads TGCGCCAGCAGCGACCCGGCCGGGGCTTGGGGCACAGATACGCAGTATTTT. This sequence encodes CASSDPAGAWGTDTQYF. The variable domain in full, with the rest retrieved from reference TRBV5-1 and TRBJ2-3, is KAGVTQTPRYLIKTRGQQVTLSCSPISGHRSVSWYQQTPGQGLQFLFEYFSETQRNKGNFPGRFSGRQFSNSRSEMNVSTLELGDSALYLCASSDPAGAWGTDTQYFGPGTRLTVL.

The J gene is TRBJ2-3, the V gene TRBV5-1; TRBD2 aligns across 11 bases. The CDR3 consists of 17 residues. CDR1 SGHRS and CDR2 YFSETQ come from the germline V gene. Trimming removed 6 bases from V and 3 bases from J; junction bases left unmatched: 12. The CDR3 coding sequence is TGCGCCAGCACGATGGTCGGCCTAGCGGGGGGAACAGATACGCAGTATTTT. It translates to CASTMVGLAGGTDTQYF. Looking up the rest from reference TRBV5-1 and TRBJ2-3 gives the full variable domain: KAGVTQTPRYLIKTRGQQVTLSCSPISGHRSVSWYQQTPGQGLQFLFEYFSETQRNKGNFPGRFSGRQFSNSRSEMNVSTLELGDSALYLCASTMVGLAGGTDTQYFGPGTRLTVL.

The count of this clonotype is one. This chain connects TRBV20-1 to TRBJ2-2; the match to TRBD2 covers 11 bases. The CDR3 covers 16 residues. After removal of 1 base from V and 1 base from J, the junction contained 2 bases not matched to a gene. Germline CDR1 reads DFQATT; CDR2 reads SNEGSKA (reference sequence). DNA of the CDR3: TGCAGTGCTAGAGGACTAGCGGGGTGGAACACCGGGGAGCTGTTTTTT. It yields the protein CSARGLAGWNTGELFF.

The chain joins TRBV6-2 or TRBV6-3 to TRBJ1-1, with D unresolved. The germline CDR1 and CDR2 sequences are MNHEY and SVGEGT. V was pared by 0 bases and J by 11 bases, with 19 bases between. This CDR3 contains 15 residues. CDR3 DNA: TGTGCCAGCAGTTACTCGAAGGCGGTCCTCAGAGAGGCTTTCTTT. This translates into CASSYSKAVLREAFF.

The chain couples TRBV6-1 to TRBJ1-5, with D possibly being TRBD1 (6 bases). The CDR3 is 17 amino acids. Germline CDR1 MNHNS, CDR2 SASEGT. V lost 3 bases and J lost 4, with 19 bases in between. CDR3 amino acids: CASSDKVAAGHNQPQHF. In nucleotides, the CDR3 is TGTGCCAGCAGTGACAAGGTAGCGGCGGGACATAATCAGCCCCAGCATTTT.

CDR3 DNA sequence: TGTGCCATCAGTGGCCGGGACAGTAACTATGGCTACACCTTC. Encoded protein: CAISGRDSNYGYTF. The V and J genes are TRBV10-3 and TRBJ1-2; 7 bases match TRBD1. Per germline, CDR1 ENHRY and CDR2 SYGVKD. The CDR3 length is 14 residues. Trimming cost V 4 bases and J 1 base; bases outside gene matches: 3.

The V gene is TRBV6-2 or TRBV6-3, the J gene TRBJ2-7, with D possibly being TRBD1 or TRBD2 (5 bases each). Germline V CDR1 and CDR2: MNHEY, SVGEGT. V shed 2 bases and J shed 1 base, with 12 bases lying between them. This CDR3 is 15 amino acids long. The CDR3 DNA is TGTGCCAGCAGTTACGGCCGGGGCATATCCTACGAGCAGTACTTC. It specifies CASSYGRGISYEQYF.

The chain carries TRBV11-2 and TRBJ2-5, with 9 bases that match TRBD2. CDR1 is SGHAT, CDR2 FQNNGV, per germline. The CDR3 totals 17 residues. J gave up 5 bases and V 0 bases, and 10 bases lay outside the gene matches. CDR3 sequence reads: CASSLDRAGGSVETQYF. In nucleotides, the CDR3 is TGTGCCAGCAGCTTAGATCGGGCGGGGGGGTCTGTGGAGACCCAGTACTTC.

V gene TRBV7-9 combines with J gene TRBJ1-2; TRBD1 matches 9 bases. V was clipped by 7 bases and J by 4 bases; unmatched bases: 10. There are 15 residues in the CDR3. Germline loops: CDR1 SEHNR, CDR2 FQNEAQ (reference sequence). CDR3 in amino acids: CASIQGGQGSYGYTF. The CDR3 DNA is TGTGCCAGCATCCAAGGGGGACAGGGATCCTATGGCTACACCTTC.